This T cell receptor beta chain was identified in a study of PD-1 blockade in classical Hodgkin lymphoma. Overall study context: Intravenous nivolumab at 3 mg/kg was given to patients every 2 weeks.

Germline CDR1 is GTSNPN and CDR2 is SVGIG (reference sequence). Trimming pared 6 bases from V and 8 bases from J, leaving 13 bases between. This CDR3 has 11 residues. This clone was detected a few times. What it binds is not known. Study-level findings and limits: The CD4+ diversity rise by C4D1 was clearest in complete responders. Complete responders matched newly diagnosed patients in baseline diversity.

TCRdb's copy holds only in-frame clones and misses some; the assay was immunoSEQ multiplex PCR. The repertoire consists of 30,000 to 50,000 clones, with around 80% occurring once and the leading ten covering 9.8%. Time point indicated: cycle 4 day 1 (C4D1), after more than five weeks of nivolumab. Each patient's relapse followed autologous stem cell transplantation, and brentuximab vedotin exposure varied. The chain has TRBV30 and TRBJ1-1; D is possibly TRBD1 (5 bases). Sequences were derived from peripheral blood mononuclear cells (PBMCs), sampled before the fourth cycle of nivolumab. The source of this sequence is a human donor with classical Hodgkin lymphoma. This CDR3 is CACSRDLEAFF. CDR3 coding DNA: TGTGCCTGTTCCAGGGACTTAGAAGCTTTCTTT.